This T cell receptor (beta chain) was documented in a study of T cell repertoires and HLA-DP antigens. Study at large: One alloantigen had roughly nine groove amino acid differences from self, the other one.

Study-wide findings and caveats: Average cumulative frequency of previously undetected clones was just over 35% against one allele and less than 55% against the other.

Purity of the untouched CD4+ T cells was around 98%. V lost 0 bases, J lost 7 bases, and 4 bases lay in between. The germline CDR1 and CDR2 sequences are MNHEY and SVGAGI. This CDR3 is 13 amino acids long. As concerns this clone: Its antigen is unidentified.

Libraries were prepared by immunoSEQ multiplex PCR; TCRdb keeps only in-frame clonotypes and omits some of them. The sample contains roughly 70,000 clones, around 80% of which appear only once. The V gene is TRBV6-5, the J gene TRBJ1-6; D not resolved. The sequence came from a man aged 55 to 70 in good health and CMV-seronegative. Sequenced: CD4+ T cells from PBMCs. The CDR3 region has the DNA TGTGCCAGCAGTTACTCGATAAATTCACCCCTCCACTTT. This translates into CASSYSINSPLHF.